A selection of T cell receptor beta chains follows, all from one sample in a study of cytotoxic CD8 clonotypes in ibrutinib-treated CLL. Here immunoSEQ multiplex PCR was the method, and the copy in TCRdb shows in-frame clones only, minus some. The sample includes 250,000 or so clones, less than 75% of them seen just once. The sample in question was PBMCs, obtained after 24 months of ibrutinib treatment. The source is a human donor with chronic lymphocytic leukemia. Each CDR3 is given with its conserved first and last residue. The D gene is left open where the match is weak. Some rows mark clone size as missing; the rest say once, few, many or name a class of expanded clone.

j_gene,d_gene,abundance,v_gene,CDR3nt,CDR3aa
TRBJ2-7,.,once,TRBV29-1,TGCAGCGTTGTCTCTCGGCAGGGTGGGTACGAGCAGTACTTC,CSVVSRQGGYEQYF
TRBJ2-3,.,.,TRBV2,TGTGCCAGCAGTGGGGAGATAAGCACAGATACGCAGTATTTT,CASSGEISTDTQYF
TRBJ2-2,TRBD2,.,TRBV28,TGTGCCAGCAGTTTGACTAGCGGGCCCATCACCGGCACCGGGGAGCTGTTTTTT,CASSLTSGPITGTGELFF
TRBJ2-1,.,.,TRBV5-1,TGCGCCAGCAGCTTAGGGGATTCCTCCAATGAGCAGTTCTTC,CASSLGDSSNEQFF
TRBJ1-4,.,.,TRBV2,TGTGTGGGGGGCATGCCTACTGAAAAACTGTTTTTT,CVGGMPTEKLFF
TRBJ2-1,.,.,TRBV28,TGTGCCAGCAGTTCAACGATTACGTGGTTGAATGAGCAGTTCTTC,CASSSTITWLNEQFF
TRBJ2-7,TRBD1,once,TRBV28,TGTGCCACCCATGGACAGGGGGCGAGTGAGCAGTACTTC,CATHGQGASEQYF
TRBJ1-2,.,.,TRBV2,TGTGCCAGCCGACGAGCAGGGGAGGATGGCTACACCTTC,CASRRAGEDGYTF
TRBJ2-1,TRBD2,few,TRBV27,TGTGCCAGCAGCGAGACTAGCGGGAAATACAATGAGCAGTTCTTC,CASSETSGKYNEQFF
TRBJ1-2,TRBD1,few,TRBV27,TGTGCCAGCAGTTCGACAGGGGACGGCTACACCTTC,CASSSTGDGYTF
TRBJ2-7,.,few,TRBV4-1,TGCGCCAGCAGCCAGGTATGGACAGACGATTCCTACGAGCAGTACTTC,CASSQVWTDDSYEQYF
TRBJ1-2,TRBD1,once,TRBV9,TGTGCCAGCAGCCTCGGGACAGTTACGTTGGGCTACACCTTC,CASSLGTVTLGYTF
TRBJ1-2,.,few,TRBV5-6,TGTGCCAGCAGCCCCACTGGTCAGCGGTTATATGGCTACACCTTC,CASSPTGQRLYGYTF
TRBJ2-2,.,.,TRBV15,TGTGCCACCAGCAGACCATCGGGGGCCAGCACCGGGGAGCTGTTTTTT,CATSRPSGASTGELFF
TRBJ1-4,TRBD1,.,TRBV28,TGTGCCAGCAACGCTAAGACAGGGGGAGATGAAAAACTGTTTTTT,CASNAKTGGDEKLFF
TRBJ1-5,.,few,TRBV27,TGTGCCAGCAGTTTATACCGGGACGGCTATCAGCCCCAGCATTTT,CASSLYRDGYQPQHF
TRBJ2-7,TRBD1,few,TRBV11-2,TGTGCCAGCAGCTCCCCGGACAGGGGGCGCGACGAGCAGTACTTC,CASSSPDRGRDEQYF
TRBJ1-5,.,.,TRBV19,TGTGCCTCGGGGGAGCAATATCGGCCCCAGCATTTT,CASGEQYRPQHF
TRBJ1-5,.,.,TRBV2,TGTGCCAGCCGACAATTGCGGGGAAGACAGCCCCAGCATTTT,CASRQLRGRQPQHF
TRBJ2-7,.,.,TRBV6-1,TGTGCCAGCACCAACGAAGCGGAGCAGTACTTC,CASTNEAEQYF
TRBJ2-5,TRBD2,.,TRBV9,TGTGCCAGCAGCGTACCCGGACTAGCGGGGGGAGGGGAGACCCAGTACTTC,CASSVPGLAGGGETQYF
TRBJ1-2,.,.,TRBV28,TGTGCCAGCAAGGTATCCGATCGCAGCCTCGCACGCCTCTATGGCTACACCTTC,CASKVSDRSLARLYGYTF
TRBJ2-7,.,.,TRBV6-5,TGTGCCAGCGGGATCTCTAAGCTGGCCTACGAGCAGTACTTC,CASGISKLAYEQYF
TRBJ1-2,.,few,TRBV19,TGTGCCAGTAGTAGGAACAACTATGGCTACACCTTC,CASSRNNYGYTF
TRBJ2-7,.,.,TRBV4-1,TGCGCCAGCAGCCAAGATCCCGAGGTAGCCTACGAGCAGTACTTC,CASSQDPEVAYEQYF